The T cell receptor (beta chain) described here comes from a study of shared clonotypes between healthy human individuals. Study results and limitations: Generally, naive subsets (rather than memory subsets) showed larger estimated richness.

As concerns this clone: Its antigen is unidentified.

TCRdb's table, derived via immunoSEQ multiplex PCR, lists solely in-frame clones and lacks some. The profile shows about 1 million clones, roughly 80% of them singletons. Per the germline V gene, CDR1 is SGHAT and CDR2 is FQNNGV. This CDR3 region has 15 residues. Trimming stripped 0 bases from V and 1 base from J, with 9 bases between. This sequence originates from a man between 18 and 29 years old in good health. Sequences were obtained from memory CD4+ T cells sorted from blood. Subset: CD45RA-negative fraction. V and J are TRBV11-2 and TRBJ1-1, with D hard to call. This CDR3 is CASSLDAAPNTEAFF. The CDR3 bases are TGTGCCAGCAGCTTAGATGCGGCCCCGAACACTGAAGCTTTCTTT. Complete variable domain (other parts from reference TRBV11-2 and TRBJ1-1): EAGVAQSPRYKIIEKRQSVAFWCNPISGHATLYWYQQILGQGPKLLIQFQNNGVVDDSQLPKDRFSAERLKGVDSTLKIQPAKLEDSAVYLCASSLDAAPNTEAFFGQGTRLTVV.